The source of this T cell receptor beta chain is a study of T cell responses to AZD1222 COVID-19 vaccine. Study outcomes and limitations: Regions left unmutated in variants are reportedly the target of nearly half of spike-specific TCRs. Just a handful of AZD1222 recipients were seropositive at baseline. The donors showed a predominance of white British ancestry and of females, with possible underestimation of clonal diversity.

As for this clone: Its target is unknown.

CDR3 size: 16 residues. Germline loops: CDR1 LGHNA, CDR2 YNFKEQ. V shed 1 base and J 4 bases; nucleotides not matched to a gene: 1. Generated by immunoSEQ multiplex PCR, the TCRdb table keeps only in-frame clones and is missing some. The table lists 95,000 to 100,000 clones, around nine tenths of them singletons. The starting material was peripheral blood, obtained on day 0 of AZD1222 vaccination. The source of this sequence is an adult in good health. V usage is TRBV4-2 and J usage is TRBJ2-3; TRBD2 matches 14 bases. The CDR3 DNA is TGTGCCAGCAGCCAAGGACTAGCGGGGGGGCCAGATACGCAGTATTTT. Amino acids: CASSQGLAGGPDTQYF.